These T cell receptor beta chains were read from a single sample in a study of T cell responses to AZD1222 COVID-19 vaccine. Using immunoSEQ multiplex PCR, the repertoire was profiled, and TCRdb retains in-frame clones only, with some absent. The data contain fewer than 200,000 clones, about 86% of them singletons. The sequencing here drew on peripheral blood, taken 28 days after the second AZD1222 dose. These receptors all stem from an adult who received the AZD1222 COVID-19 vaccine. CDR3s leave out the opening cysteine and the closing phenylalanine or tryptophan.

>TRBV3-1/TRBV3-2|TRBJ2-1
ASSQEGWSDEQF
>TRBV5-1|TRBJ2-7
ASSLETSGGATYEQY
>TRBV2|TRBJ1-2
ASSGRFWGYGYT
>TRBV24-1|TRBJ1-4
ATSEQSLDRTSTNEKLF
>TRBV11-1|TRBJ2-7
ASSSGQGTGDYEQY
>TRBV6-5|TRBJ2-1
ASRRTGAGEQF
>TRBV11-2|TRBJ2-2
ASSLQRELF
>TRBV7-9|TRBJ1-4
ASSRSHRGPNEKLF
>TRBV7-9|TRBJ2-7
ASSLFGAHEQY
>TRBV9|TRBJ1-2
ASSSPTVFYGYT
>TRBV7-9|TRBJ2-7
ASSLAGQGVSEQY
>TRBV30|TRBJ1-1
AWDNQRGTEAF
>TRBV2|TRBJ2-3
ASSAGRAAGTDTQY
>TRBV5-1|TRBJ2-7
ASSLNRGGEQY
>TRBV7-8|TRBJ2-7
ASSRARDGYEQY
>TRBV7-8|TRBJ2-7
ASSRRTSGGEQY
>TRBV18|TRBJ1-1
ASSPPRRQGLDTEAF
>TRBV18|TRBJ2-2
ASSHERGTNTGELF
>TRBV3-1/TRBV3-2|TRBJ2-7
ASSQLTGSSYEQY
>TRBV28|TRBJ2-2
ASSTGGPQAGELF
>TRBV6-1|TRBJ1-1
ASSEYSRRTLNTEAF
>TRBV7-9|TRBJ2-3
ASSLDWGARADTQY
>TRBV18|TRBJ2-7
ASSPLRGSYEQY
>TRBV7-6|TRBJ2-1
ASSLVGGASNEQF
>TRBV14|TRBJ1-1
ASSLQRDTEAF
>TRBV11-1|TRBJ1-1
ASSPDRYTEAF
>TRBV5-1|TRBJ2-1
ASSAAGAHYNEQF
>TRBV3-1/TRBV3-2|TRBJ2-2
ASSLGLNTGELF
>TRBV5-1|TRBJ2-5
ASSLTSGGAGETQY
>TRBV4-2|TRBJ1-2
ASSQNRDGGYT
>TRBV6-8|TRBJ2-2
ASSYWRAGTGELF
>TRBV19|TRBJ1-5
ASSTGTVINQPQH
>TRBV2|TRBJ2-2
ASSDNRVGTGELF
>TRBV11-2|TRBJ1-4
ASSLALPHREVF
>TRBV5-4|TRBJ2-5
ASSLTGAGETQY
>TRBV28|TRBJ2-7
ASSLFIVAGTLSYEQY
>TRBV18|TRBJ2-1
ASSLQLGDEQF
>TRBV6-5|TRBJ1-6
ASSYLSGGASPLH
>TRBV21-1|TRBJ2-7
ASSKVEGQDSSYEQY
>TRBV5-8|TRBJ1-2
ASSRIEGTYGYT
>TRBV5-4|TRBJ2-7
ASSKDSYEQY
>TRBV5-8|TRBJ2-1
ASSLGQVSYNEQF
>TRBV5-6|TRBJ1-6
ASSFRGAPGLLGNSPLH
>TRBV28|TRBJ2-2
ASSIPGELF
>TRBV2|TRBJ2-2
ASMDKRGIAGELF
>TRBV19|TRBJ2-1
ASSQGYVEQF
>TRBV19|TRBJ1-4
ASSLQGQIYEKLF
>TRBV19|TRBJ1-5
ASSSGGGDGQPQH
>TRBV24-1|TRBJ2-1
ATSDPPGRDQGGNEQF
>TRBV7-7|TRBJ2-1
ASSPDGYNEQF
>TRBV4-2|TRBJ2-1
ASSPPRAGYQSNEQF
>TRBV5-4|TRBJ2-1
ASSSGQGPMEQF
>TRBV5-1|TRBJ2-1
ASSTLSGGHYNEQF
>TRBV25-1|TRBJ1-2
ASSEVYGYT
>TRBV5-8|TRBJ2-7
ASSFGGTYEQY
>TRBV6-1|TRBJ1-2
ASSETTGYT
>TRBV9|TRBJ2-7
ARWTGGDEQY